This T cell receptor beta chain was observed in a study of T cell changes during pregnancy in multiple sclerosis. Measured with immunoSEQ multiplex PCR; TCRdb has only the in-frame clones, and not every one. The data hold over 50,000 clones, with around 93% observed a single time. CDR1 is SQVTM, CDR2 ANQGSEA, per germline. V gave up 7 bases and J gave up 1 base; unmatched junction bases: 3. The CDR3 consists of 12 residues. The source was peripheral blood, collected in the first trimester of pregnancy. The V call is TRBV29-1, the J call TRBJ1-1; 7 bases line up with TRBD1. The TCR originated in a female donor with multiple sclerosis, enrolled in a pregnancy study. Here the CDR3 reads CSAGDRNTEAFF. The CDR3 DNA follows: TGCAGCGCTGGGGACAGGAACACTGAAGCTTTCTTT.